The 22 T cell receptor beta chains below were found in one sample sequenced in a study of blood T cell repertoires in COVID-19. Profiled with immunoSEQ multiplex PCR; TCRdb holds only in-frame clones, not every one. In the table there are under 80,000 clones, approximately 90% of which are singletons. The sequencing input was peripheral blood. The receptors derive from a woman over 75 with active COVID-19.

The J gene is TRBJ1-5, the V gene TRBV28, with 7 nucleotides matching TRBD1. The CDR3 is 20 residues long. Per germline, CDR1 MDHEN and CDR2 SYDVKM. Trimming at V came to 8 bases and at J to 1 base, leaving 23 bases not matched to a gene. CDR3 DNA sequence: TGTGCCAGCGAGGAGGATTTGGACAGGACCCTGGTGTGGAGCAATCAGCCCCAGCATTTT. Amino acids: CASEEDLDRTLVWSNQPQHF.

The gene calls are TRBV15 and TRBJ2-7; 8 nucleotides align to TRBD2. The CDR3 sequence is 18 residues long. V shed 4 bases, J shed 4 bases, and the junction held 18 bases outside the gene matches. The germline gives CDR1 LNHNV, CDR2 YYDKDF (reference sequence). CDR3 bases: TGTGCCACCAGCACCAGATCCCGCGGGGGGTCCGACCGATACGAGCAGTACTTC. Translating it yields CATSTRSRGGSDRYEQYF.

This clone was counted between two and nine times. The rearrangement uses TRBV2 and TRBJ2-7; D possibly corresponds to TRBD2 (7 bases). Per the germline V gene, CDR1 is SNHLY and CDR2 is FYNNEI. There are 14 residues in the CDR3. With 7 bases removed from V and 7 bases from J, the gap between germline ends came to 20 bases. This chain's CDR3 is CASNSRGGAREQYF. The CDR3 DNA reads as TGTGCCAGCAACTCCCGCGGGGGCGCTAGGGAGCAGTACTTC. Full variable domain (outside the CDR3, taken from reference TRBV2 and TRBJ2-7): EPEVTQTPSHQVTQMGQEVILRCVPISNHLYFYWYRQILGQKVEFLVSFYNNEISEKSEIFDDQFSVERPDGSNFTLKIRSTKLEDSAMYFCASNSRGGAREQYFGPGTRLTVT.

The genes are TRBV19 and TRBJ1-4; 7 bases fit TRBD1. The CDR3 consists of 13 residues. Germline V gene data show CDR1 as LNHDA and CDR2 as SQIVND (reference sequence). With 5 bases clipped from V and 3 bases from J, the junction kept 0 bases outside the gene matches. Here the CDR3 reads CASSGTANEKLFF. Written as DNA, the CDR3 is TGTGCCAGTAGTGGGACAGCTAATGAAAAACTGTTTTTT.

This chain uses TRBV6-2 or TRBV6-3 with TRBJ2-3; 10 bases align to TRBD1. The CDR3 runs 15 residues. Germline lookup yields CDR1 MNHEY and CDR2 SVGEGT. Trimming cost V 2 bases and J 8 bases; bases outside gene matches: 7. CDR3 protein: CASSYRRQGAVTQYF. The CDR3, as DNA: TGTGCCAGCAGTTACAGAAGACAGGGGGCTGTTACGCAGTATTTT.

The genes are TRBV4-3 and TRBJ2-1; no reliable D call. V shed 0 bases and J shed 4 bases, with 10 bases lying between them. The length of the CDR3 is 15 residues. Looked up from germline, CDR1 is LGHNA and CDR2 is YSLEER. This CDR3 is CASSQEALSYNEQFF. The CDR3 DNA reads TGCGCCAGCAGCCAAGAAGCCTTATCTTACAATGAGCAGTTCTTC.

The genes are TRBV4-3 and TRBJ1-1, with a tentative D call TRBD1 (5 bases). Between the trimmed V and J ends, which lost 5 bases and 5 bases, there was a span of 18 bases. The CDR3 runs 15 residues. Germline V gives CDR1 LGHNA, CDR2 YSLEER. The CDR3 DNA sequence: TGCGCCAGCAGCGATAAGCGGGGCGGAGGGACTGAAGCTTTCTTT. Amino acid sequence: CASSDKRGGGTEAFF.

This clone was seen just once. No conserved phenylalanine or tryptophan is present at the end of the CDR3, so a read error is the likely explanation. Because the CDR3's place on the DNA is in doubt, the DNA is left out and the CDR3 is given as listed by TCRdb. The CDR3 is CASSPDLIADSL. The J gene is TRBJ2-7, the V gene TRBV5-5; the table assigns TRBD2, which was not confirmed against the DNA. 12 amino acids form the CDR3, both terminal residues included. Germline V gene sequence: CDR1 SGHKS, CDR2 YYEKEE (reference sequence).

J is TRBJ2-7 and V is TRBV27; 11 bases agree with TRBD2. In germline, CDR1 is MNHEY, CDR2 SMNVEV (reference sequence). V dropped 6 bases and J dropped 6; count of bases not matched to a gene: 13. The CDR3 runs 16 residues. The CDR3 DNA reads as TGTGCCAGCAGCAAGCTTAGCGGGAGGGCCCCGGGCGAGCAGTACTTC. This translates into CASSKLSGRAPGEQYF.

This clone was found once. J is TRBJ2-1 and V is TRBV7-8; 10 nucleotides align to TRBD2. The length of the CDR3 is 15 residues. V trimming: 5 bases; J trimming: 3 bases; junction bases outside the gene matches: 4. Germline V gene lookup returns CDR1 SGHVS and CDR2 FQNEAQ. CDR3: CASSRLAGDYNEQFF. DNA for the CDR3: TGTGCCAGCAGCCGTCTAGCGGGAGACTACAATGAGCAGTTCTTC.

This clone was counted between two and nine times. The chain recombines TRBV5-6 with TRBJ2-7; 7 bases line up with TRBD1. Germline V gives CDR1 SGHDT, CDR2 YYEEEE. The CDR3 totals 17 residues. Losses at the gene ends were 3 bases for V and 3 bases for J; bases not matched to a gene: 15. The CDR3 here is CASSSRLRGTEDYEQYF. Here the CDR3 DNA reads TGTGCCAGCAGCTCGCGGCTACGTGGGACAGAAGACTACGAGCAGTACTTC.

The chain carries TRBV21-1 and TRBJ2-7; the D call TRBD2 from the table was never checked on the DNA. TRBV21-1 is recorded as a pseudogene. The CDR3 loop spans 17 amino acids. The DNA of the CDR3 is TGTGCCAGCAGCAAAGCCCTGGGACTAGCGGGAGCCTACGAGCAGTACTTC. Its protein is CASSKALGLAGAYEQYF.

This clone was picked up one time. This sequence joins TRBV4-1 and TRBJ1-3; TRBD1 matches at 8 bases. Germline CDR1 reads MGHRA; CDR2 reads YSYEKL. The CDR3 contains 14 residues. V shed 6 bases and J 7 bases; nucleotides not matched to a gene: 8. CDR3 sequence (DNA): TGCGCCAGCAGTGCTCAGGGGGCGTTGAACACCATATATTTT. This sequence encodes CASSAQGALNTIYF.

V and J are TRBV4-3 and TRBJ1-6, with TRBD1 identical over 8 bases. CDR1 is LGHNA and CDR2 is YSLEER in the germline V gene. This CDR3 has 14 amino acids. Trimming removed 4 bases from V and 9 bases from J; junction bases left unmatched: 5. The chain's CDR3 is CASSPDRAVSPLHF. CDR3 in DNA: TGCGCCAGCAGCCCGGACAGGGCGGTTTCACCCCTCCACTTT.

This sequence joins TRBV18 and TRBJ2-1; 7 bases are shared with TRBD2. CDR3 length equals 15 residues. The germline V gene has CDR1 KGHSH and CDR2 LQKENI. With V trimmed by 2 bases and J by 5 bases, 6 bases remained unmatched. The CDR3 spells CASSPKALADNEQFF. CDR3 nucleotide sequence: TGTGCCAGCTCACCAAAAGCGCTAGCGGACAATGAGCAGTTCTTC.

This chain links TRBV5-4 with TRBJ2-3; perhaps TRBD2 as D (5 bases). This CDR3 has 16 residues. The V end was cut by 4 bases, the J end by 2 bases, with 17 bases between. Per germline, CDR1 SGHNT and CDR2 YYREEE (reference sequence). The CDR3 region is CASSQGLSTYTDTQYF. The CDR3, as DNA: TGTGCCAGCAGCCAAGGACTTTCCACCTACACAGATACGCAGTATTTT.

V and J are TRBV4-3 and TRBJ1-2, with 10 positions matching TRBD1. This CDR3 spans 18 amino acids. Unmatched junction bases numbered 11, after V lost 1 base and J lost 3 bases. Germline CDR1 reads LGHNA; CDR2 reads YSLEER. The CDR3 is CASSQATTTGQGYYGYTF. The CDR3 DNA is TGCGCCAGCAGCCAAGCCACAACCACGGGACAGGGGTACTATGGCTACACCTTC.

The CDR3 nucleotides are TGTGCCAGCAGCGTAGTCGGCTCTAGCGGGAGTTTCCAAAGCTCCTACAATGAGCAGTTCTTC. Protein: CASSVVGSSGSFQSSYNEQFF. The chain is built from TRBV9 and TRBJ2-1; TRBD2 agrees at 10 bases. Germline CDR1 reads SGDLS; CDR2 reads YYNGEE. The ends lost 0 bases at V and 0 bases at J; junction bases unmatched: 15. The CDR3 has 21 amino acids.

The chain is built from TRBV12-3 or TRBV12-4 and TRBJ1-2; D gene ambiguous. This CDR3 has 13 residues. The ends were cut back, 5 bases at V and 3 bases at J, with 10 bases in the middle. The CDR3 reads CASSLVRDYGYTF. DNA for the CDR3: TGTGCCAGCAGTCTCGTTCGGGACTATGGCTACACCTTC.

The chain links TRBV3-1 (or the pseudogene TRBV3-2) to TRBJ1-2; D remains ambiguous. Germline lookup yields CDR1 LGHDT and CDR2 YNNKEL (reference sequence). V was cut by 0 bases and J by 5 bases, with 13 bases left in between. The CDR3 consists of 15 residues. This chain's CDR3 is CASSQDPTVVYGYTF. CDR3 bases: TGTGCCAGCAGCCAAGACCCAACGGTAGTTTATGGCTACACCTTC.

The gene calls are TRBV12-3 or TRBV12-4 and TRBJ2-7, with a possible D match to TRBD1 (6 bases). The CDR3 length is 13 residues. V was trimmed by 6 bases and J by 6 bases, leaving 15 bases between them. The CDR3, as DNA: TGTGCCAGCAGCCCCGGGCAAGGGGGCGAGCAGTACTTC. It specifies CASSPGQGGEQYF.

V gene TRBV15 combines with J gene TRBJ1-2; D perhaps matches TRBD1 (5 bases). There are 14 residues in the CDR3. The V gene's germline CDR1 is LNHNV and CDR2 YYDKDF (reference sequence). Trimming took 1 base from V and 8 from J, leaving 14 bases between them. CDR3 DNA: TGTGCCACCAGCAGAGCACCGGGACTGCGGGGCTACACCTTC. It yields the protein CATSRAPGLRGYTF. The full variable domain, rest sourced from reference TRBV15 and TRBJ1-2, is DAMVIQNPRYQVTQFGKPVTLSCSQTLNHNVMYWYQQKSSQAPKLLFHYYDKDFNNEADTPDNFQSRRPNTSFCFLDIRSPGLGDTAMYLCATSRAPGLRGYTFGSGTRLTVV.